This T cell receptor beta chain appears in the sequencing data of a study of blood T cells in healthy people across ages. Regarding the study as a whole: Donor CMV status, an unknown factor, possibly confounded changes in expanded clonotypes. Older age coincided with a roughly linear decline in TCR beta diversity per million T cells.

This CDR3 contains 15 residues. Germline CDR1 is LGHDT and CDR2 is YNNKEL (reference sequence). Deletions cut 4 bases from V and 7 bases from J, with 17 bases between. PCR was performed a second time for roughly 7 to 11 cycles using a sample-barcoded 5' primer and a J-beta primer mix. TCRdb reprocessed the 5' RACE reads with MiXCR, giving one entry per CDR3 protein. The table records some 780,000 distinct CDR3 sequences, about 56% of them present only once. A remark on this clonotype: Its antigen remains unknown.

The clonotype comes from a man in his forties in good health. The sample consisted of blood. V gene TRBV3-1 combines with J gene TRBJ2-1; no reliable D call. The CDR3 reads CASSLPSWQSNEQFF. The CDR3 DNA sequence: TGTGCCAGCAGCCTACCATCTTGGCAGTCGAATGAGCAGTTCTTC.